This TCR beta chain was captured in a study of blood T cell repertoires in COVID-19. This table comes from immunoSEQ multiplex PCR, and its TCRdb copy is limited to in-frame clones, with some not included. The sample includes under 40,000 clones, 85% to 95% of them seen just once. This CDR3 spans 16 amino acids. CDR1 and CDR2 from the germline V gene are LNHDA and SQIVND (reference sequence). V was clipped by 7 bases and J by 8 bases; unmatched bases: 15. The sequence derives from a male donor with active COVID-19. Sequencing was done on a sample of peripheral blood. The chain carries TRBV19 and TRBJ2-1; 9 nucleotides align to TRBD1. The CDR3 DNA follows: TGTGCCAGTACCCGATTCCCGGGACAGGGTAACGATGAGCAGTTCTTC. Translating it yields CASTRFPGQGNDEQFF.